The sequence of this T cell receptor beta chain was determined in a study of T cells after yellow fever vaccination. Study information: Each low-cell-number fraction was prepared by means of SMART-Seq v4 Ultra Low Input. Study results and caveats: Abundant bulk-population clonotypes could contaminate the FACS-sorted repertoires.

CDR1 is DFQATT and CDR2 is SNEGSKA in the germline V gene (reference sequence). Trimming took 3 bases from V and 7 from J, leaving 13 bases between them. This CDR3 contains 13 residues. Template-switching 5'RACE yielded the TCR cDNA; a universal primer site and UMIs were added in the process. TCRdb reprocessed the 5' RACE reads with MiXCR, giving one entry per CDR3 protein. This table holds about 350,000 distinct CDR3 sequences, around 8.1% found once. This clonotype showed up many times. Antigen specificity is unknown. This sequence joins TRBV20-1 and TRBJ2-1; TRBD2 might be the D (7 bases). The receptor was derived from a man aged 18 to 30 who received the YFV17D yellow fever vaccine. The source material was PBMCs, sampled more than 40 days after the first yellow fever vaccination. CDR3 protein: CSASGGHGNEQFF. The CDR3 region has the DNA TGCAGTGCTAGCGGGGGGCATGGAAATGAGCAGTTCTTC.